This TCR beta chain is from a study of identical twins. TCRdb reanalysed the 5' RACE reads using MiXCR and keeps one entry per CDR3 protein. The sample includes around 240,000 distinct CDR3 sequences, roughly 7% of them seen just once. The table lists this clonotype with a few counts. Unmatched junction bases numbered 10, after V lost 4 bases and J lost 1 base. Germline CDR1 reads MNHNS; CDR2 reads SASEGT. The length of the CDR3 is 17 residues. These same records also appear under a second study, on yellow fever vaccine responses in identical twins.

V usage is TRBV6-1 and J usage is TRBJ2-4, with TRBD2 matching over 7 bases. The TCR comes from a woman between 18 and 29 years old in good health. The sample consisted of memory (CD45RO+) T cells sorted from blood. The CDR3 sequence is CASSGTNWGGAKNIQYF. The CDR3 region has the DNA TGTGCCAGCAGTGGCACAAACTGGGGGGGGGCCAAAAACATTCAGTACTTC.